The sequence of this T cell receptor beta chain was determined in a study of T cell repertoires in cytomegalovirus infection. Overall study context: Recently described HLA-C-restricted plus well-studied HLA-B-restricted CMV epitopes were used. CMV infection and matching HLA type were both indicated by public TCR beta signatures.

One entry per CDR3 protein, called by TCRdb with MiXCR from the reads. The sample shows approximately 89,000 distinct CDR3 sequences, 25% to 30% of them seen only once. There are a few counts of this clonotype. Its antigen is not known. Study results and caveats: Dominating the ex vivo response were TCR beta clonotypes that were CMV-specific and HLA-C-restricted. People with CMV and the relevant HLA were identified by cumulative public TCR beta family frequency.

This specimen consisted of CD8+ T cells from cultured PBMCs, obtained from culture after CMV antigen stimulation. This TCR came from a human donor in good health (CMV status not recorded). Some clones in this sample may be carry-over from other donors' samples.

The CDR3 sequence: CAISESPSTSFGEQFF. Here the CDR3 DNA reads TGTGCCATCAGTGAGTCTCCCTCGACTAGCTTCGGTGAGCAGTTCTTC. The chain combines TRBV10-3 with TRBJ2-1; 7 bases are a match to TRBD2. J lost 9 bases, V lost 0 bases, and 11 bases had no gene match. The CDR3 totals 16 residues. CDR1 and CDR2 (germline): ENHRY, SYGVKD.